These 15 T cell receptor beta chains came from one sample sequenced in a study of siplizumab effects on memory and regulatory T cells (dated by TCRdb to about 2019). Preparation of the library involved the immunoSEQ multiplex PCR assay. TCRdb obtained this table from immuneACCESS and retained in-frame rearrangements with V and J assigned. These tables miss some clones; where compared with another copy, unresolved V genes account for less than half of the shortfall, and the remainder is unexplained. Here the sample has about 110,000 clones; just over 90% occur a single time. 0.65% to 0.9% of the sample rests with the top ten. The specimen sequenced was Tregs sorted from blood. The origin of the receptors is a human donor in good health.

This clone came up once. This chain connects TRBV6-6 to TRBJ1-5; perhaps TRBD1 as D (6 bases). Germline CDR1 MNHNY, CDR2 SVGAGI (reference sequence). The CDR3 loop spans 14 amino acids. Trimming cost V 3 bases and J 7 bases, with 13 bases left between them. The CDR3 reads CASSYTGLVQPQHF. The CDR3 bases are TGTGCCAGCAGTTATACAGGGCTGGTCCAGCCCCAGCATTTT.

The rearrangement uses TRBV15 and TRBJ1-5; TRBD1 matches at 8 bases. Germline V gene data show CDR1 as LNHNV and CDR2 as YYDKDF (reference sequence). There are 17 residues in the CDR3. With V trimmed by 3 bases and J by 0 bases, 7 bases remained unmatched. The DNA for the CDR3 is TGTGCCACCAGCAGTAGGACAGGGAGAATTAGCAATCAGCCCCAGCATTTT. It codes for CATSSRTGRISNQPQHF.

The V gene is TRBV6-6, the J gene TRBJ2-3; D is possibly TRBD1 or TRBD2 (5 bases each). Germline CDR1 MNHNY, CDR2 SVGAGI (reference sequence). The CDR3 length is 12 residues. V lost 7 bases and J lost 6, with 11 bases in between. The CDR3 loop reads CASTYGGDTQYF. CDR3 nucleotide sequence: TGTGCCAGCACCTATGGGGGTGATACGCAGTATTTT.

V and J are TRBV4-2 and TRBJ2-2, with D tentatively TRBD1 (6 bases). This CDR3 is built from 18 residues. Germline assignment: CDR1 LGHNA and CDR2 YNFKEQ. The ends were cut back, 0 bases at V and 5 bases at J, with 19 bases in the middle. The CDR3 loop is CASSQDIRSDRFTGELFF. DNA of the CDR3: TGTGCCAGCAGCCAAGATATCCGCTCGGACAGATTTACCGGGGAGCTGTTTTTT.

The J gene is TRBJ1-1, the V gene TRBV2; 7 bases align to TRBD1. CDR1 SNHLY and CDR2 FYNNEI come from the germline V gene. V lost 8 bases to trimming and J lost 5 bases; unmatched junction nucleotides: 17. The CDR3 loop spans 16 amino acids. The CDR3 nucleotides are TGTGCCAGCGGCAAGGGGGCTAACAGCCCCTGGACTGAAGCTTTCTTT. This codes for CASGKGANSPWTEAFF. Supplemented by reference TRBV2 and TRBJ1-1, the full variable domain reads EPEVTQTPSHQVTQMGQEVILRCVPISNHLYFYWYRQILGQKVEFLVSFYNNEISEKSEIFDDQFSVERPDGSNFTLKIRSTKLEDSAMYFCASGKGANSPWTEAFFGQGTRLTVV.

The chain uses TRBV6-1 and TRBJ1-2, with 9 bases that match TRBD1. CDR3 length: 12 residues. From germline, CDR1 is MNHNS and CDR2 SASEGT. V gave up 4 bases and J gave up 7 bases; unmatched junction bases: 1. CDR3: CASSVQGAGYTF. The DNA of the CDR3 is TGTGCCAGCAGTGTACAGGGGGCTGGCTACACCTTC.

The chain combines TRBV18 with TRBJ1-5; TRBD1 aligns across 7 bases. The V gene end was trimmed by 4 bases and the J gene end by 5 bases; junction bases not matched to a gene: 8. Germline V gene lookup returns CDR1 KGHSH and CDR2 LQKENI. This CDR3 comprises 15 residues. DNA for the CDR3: TGTGCCAGCTCACTAACAGGGGTTATGGATCAGCCCCAGCATTTT. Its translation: CASSLTGVMDQPQHF.

CDR3 DNA sequence: TGTGCCAGCTCACGCTCCCGGGACAGGGGAGGTGAAAAACTGTTTTTT. Its protein is CASSRSRDRGGEKLFF. The genes are TRBV18 and TRBJ1-4; 10 bases line up with TRBD1. The CDR3 length is 16 residues. Germline CDR1 and CDR2: KGHSH and LQKENI. Trimming took 4 bases from V and 7 from J; bases not matched to a gene: 9.

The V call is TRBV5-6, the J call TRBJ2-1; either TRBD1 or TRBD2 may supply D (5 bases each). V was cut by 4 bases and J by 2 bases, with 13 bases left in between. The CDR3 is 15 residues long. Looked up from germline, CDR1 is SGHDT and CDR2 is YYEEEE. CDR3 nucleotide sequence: TGTGCCAGCAGCCTTACCGGGACCCCCTACAATGAGCAGTTCTTC. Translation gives CASSLTGTPYNEQFF.

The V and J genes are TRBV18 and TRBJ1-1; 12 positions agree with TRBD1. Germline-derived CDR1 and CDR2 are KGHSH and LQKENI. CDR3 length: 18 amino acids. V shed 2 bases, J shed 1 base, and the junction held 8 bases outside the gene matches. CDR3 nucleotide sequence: TGTGCCAGCTCACCAGCTGGGACAGGGGGCGCCGGGAACACTGAAGCTTTCTTT. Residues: CASSPAGTGGAGNTEAFF.

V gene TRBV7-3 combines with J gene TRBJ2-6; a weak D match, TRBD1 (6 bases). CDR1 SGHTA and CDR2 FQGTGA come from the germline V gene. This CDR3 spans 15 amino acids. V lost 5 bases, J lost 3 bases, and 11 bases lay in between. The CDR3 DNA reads TGTGCCAGCAGCCCTCGACAGGTTGGGGCCAACGTCCTGACTTTC. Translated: CASSPRQVGANVLTF.

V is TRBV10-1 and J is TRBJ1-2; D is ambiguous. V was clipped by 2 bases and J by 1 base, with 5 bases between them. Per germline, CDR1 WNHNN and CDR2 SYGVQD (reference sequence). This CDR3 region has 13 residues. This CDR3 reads CASSEGLNYGYTF. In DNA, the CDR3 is TGCGCCAGCAGTGAGGGACTTAACTATGGCTACACCTTC.

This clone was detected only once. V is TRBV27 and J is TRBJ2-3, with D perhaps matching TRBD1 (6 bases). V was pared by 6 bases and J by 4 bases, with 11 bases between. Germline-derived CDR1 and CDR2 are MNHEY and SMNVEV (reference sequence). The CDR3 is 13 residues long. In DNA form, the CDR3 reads TGTGCCAGCAGAACAGGGAGCGCAGATACGCAGTATTTT. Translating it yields CASRTGSADTQYF.

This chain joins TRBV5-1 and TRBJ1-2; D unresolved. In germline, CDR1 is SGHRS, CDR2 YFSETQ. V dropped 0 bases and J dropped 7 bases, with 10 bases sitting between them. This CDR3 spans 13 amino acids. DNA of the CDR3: TGCGCCAGCAGCTTGGCGGAAATTAGTGGCTACACCTTC. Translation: CASSLAEISGYTF.

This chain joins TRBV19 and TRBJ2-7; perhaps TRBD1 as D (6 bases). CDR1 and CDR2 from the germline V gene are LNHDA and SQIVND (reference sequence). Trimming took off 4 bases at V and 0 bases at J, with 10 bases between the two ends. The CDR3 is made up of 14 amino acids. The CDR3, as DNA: TGTGCCAGTAGTAAGGACAGAAGCTCCTACGAGCAGTACTTC. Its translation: CASSKDRSSYEQYF.